This TCR beta chain comes out of a study of T-cell reconstitution after alpha-beta-depleted transplantation in children. Study conclusions and caveats: Reports say that about two months after transplant, the alpha-beta T cells came out of several hundred graft clones that had expanded.

Note on this clonotype: Its antigen is not identified.

The library targeted TCRbeta and was prepared with unique molecular identifiers. In TCRdb, the PCR reads were re-called with MiXCR into one record per CDR3 protein. The repertoire includes approximately 520,000 distinct CDR3 sequences, approximately 10% of them detected once, and approximately 15% sits in the top ten. This material consisted of PBMCs, mostly from graft donor cells, taken 180 days after TCRalphabeta/CD19-depleted stem cell transplant. The receptor was isolated from a female patient aged 2 to 10 who had a stem cell transplant for aplastic anemia, so the T cells may come from the graft donor.

The CDR3 DNA follows: TGTGCCAGCACCCCCCGGCCCTTAGGTGGGGAGCTGTTTTTT. Residues: CASTPRPLGGELFF. The rearrangement joins TRBV27 to TRBJ2-2; D remains ambiguous. V was trimmed by 7 bases and J by 8 bases, leaving 17 bases between them. Germline V gene lookup returns CDR1 MNHEY and CDR2 SMNVEV (reference sequence). This CDR3 comprises 14 residues.